Sequencing of this T cell receptor beta chain was carried out in a study of blood T cell repertoires in COVID-19. Study as a whole: The United States, Italy and Spain were the sources of the acute and convalescent COVID-19 samples.

Trimming took 3 bases from V and 8 from J; bases not matched to a gene: 9. In germline, CDR1 is SEHNR, CDR2 FQNEAQ (reference sequence). The CDR3 has 15 residues. TCRdb's table, derived via immunoSEQ multiplex PCR, lists solely in-frame clones and lacks some. The sample consists of about 400,000 clones, approximately 88% of them appearing once. Participants had their cohort set by participant-reported clinical history. This clone was seen once. The gene calls are TRBV7-9 and TRBJ1-5; 8 bases match TRBD1. Input material: PBMCs or T cells enriched from blood (not recorded which). This clonotype was sampled from a woman aged 40 to 49 with acute COVID-19. The CDR3 DNA is TGTGCCAGCAGCTTCGGACAGGGCCACGGGGAGCCCCAGCATTTT. It translates to CASSFGQGHGEPQHF.